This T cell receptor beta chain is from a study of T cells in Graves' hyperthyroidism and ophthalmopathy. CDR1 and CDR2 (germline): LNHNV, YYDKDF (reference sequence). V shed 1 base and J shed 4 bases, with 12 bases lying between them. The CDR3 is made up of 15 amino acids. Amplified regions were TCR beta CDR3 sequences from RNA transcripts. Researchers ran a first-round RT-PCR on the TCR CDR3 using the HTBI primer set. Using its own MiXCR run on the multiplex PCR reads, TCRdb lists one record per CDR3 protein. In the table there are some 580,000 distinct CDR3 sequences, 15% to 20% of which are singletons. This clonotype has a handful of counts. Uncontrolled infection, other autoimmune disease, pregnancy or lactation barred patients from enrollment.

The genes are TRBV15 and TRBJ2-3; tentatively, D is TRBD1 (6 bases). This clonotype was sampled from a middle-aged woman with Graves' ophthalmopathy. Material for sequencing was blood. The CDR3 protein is CATSRARNRADTQYF. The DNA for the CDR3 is TGTGCCACCAGCAGAGCCCGGAACAGGGCAGATACGCAGTATTTT.